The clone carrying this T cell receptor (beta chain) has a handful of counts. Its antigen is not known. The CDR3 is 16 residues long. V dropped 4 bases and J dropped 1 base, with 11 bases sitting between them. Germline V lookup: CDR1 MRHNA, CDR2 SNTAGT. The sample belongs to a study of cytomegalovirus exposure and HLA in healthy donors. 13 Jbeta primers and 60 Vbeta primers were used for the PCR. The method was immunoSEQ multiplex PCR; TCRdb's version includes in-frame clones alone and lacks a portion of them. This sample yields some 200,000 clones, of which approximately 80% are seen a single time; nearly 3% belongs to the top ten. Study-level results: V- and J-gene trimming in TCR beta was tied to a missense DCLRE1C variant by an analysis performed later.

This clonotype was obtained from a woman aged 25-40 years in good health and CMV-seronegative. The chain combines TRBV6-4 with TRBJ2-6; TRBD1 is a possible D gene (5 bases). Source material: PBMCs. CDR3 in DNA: TGTGCCAGCAGTGGATCAACAGGATCTGGGGCCAACGTCCTGACTTTC. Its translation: CASSGSTGSGANVLTF.